The 30 T cell receptor beta chains listed next were all sequenced from one sample in a study of shared clonotypes between healthy human individuals. Profiling relied on immunoSEQ multiplex PCR, and the TCRdb table lists in-frame clones only, not all of them. The sample has around 550,000 clones; about 95% are singletons. The sequenced material came from naive CD4+ T cells sorted from blood. The subset denotes: CD45RA+ positively selected. Every receptor here comes from a woman under 40 in good health.

This sequence joins TRBV18 and TRBJ2-1; no definite D call. Per the germline V gene, CDR1 is KGHSH and CDR2 is LQKENI. The CDR3 is made up of 15 amino acids. V lost 8 bases and J 3 bases, leaving 17 bases between the germline ends. The DNA for the CDR3 is TGTGCCAGCGCCCTCTCCGTAGGTGGCTACAATGAGCAGTTCTTC. Protein product: CASALSVGGYNEQFF. The whole variable domain, remainder taken from reference TRBV18 and TRBJ2-1, is NAGVMQNPRHLVRRRGQEARLRCSPMKGHSHVYWYRQLPEEGLKFMVYLQKENIIDESGMPKERFSAEFPKEGPSILRIQQVVRGDSAAYFCASALSVGGYNEQFFGPGTRLTVL.

The chain recombines TRBV5-4 with TRBJ2-2; D could derive from TRBD1 or TRBD2 (5 bases each). The V gene's germline CDR1 is SGHNT and CDR2 YYREEE (reference sequence). This CDR3 is built from 17 residues. Trimming removed 5 bases at V and 6 bases at J, with 23 bases between. The CDR3 loop is CASSTGTHTVGPGELFF. The CDR3 nucleotides read TGTGCCAGCAGTACCGGGACCCACACCGTGGGTCCCGGGGAGCTGTTTTTT.

The V call is TRBV28, the J call TRBJ2-2, with D unresolved. Germline lookup yields CDR1 MDHEN and CDR2 SYDVKM. This CDR3 is built from 12 residues. Trimming left V 8 bases short and J 0 bases short, with 4 bases between. The CDR3 nucleotides are TGTGCCAGCCCATCGAACACCGGGGAGCTGTTTTTT. Protein sequence: CASPSNTGELFF.

The chain is built from TRBV19 and TRBJ2-2; no definite D call. Trimming stripped 5 bases from V and 6 bases from J, with 4 bases between. The CDR3 runs 11 residues. The germline gives CDR1 LNHDA, CDR2 SQIVND (reference sequence). CDR3 coding DNA: TGTGCCAGTAGTTCGCCCGGGGAGCTGTTTTTT. It specifies CASSSPGELFF.

The chain combines TRBV28 with TRBJ2-3, with a tentative D call TRBD1 (6 bases). The CDR3 runs 14 residues. Looked up from germline, CDR1 is MDHEN and CDR2 is SYDVKM. Trimming shortened V by 7 bases and J by 0 bases, and 11 bases separated the two germline ends. Here the CDR3 DNA reads TGTGCCAGCACCACGCAGGGGAGCACAGATACGCAGTATTTT. Its protein product is CASTTQGSTDTQYF.

The gene calls are TRBV23-1 and TRBJ2-7, with 7 bases that match TRBD2. TRBV23-1 is an open reading frame, and its role is uncertain. This CDR3 has 14 residues. The J segment lost 1 base and the V segment lost 9 bases, leaving 9 bases of the junction unmatched. CDR3 region: CARKGCGRSYEQYF. In DNA, the CDR3 is TGCGCCAGGAAGGGGTGCGGGAGATCCTACGAGCAGTACTTC.

This sequence joins TRBV14 and TRBJ2-7; 10 nucleotides agree with TRBD2. Germline V gene sequence: CDR1 SGHDN, CDR2 FVKESK. The CDR3 extends over 18 amino acids. V lost 0 bases and J lost 3; bases outside the gene matches: 11. The CDR3 nucleotides are TGTGCCAGCAGCCAAGATCATTTGAGGCTAGCGGGGGACTACGAGCAGTACTTC. This codes for CASSQDHLRLAGDYEQYF.

The chain couples TRBV6-6 to TRBJ1-5; the match to TRBD1 covers 10 bases. The junction had 10 bases not matched to a gene; V was cut back by 7 bases and J by 7 bases. Germline-derived CDR1 and CDR2 are MNHNY and SVGAGI (reference sequence). CDR3 length: 15 amino acids. DNA of the CDR3: TGTGCCAGCACCCCGGGACAGGGGTTAGGGCAGCCCCAGCATTTT. Protein: CASTPGQGLGQPQHF.

The rearrangement joins TRBV28 to TRBJ2-1, with 8 bases lining up with TRBD2. The trim removed 7 bases at V and 5 bases at J, leaving 7 bases unmatched. The CDR3 has 14 residues. The germline V gene encodes CDR1 MDHEN and CDR2 SYDVKM. The CDR3 is CASNRLAFDNEQFF. The CDR3 DNA reads TGTGCCAGCAACCGACTAGCGTTCGACAATGAGCAGTTCTTC.

J is TRBJ1-1 and V is TRBV10-1; D unresolved. The CDR3 has 15 residues. The V end lost 4 bases, the J end lost 1 base, and 13 bases lay between the germline ends. The germline V gene has CDR1 WNHNN and CDR2 SYGVQD (reference sequence). DNA for the CDR3: TGCGCCAGCAGTGGGACTATTCTCGGGAACACTGAAGCTTTCTTT. It specifies CASSGTILGNTEAFF.

The chain links TRBV28 to TRBJ2-6; D perhaps matches TRBD2 (6 bases). The CDR3 loop spans 14 amino acids. Trimming took 8 bases from V and 4 from J, leaving 12 bases between them. Per germline, CDR1 MDHEN and CDR2 SYDVKM. The CDR3 DNA reads as TGTGCCAGCCAGGGAACTAGCGGGGCCAACGTCCTGACTTTC. Its protein product is CASQGTSGANVLTF.

J is TRBJ2-7 and V is TRBV7-9; 9 bases fit TRBD2. V shed 1 base, J shed 6 bases, and the junction held 4 bases outside the gene matches. This CDR3 is 14 amino acids long. Per the germline V gene, CDR1 is SEHNR and CDR2 is FQNEAQ (reference sequence). The CDR3, as DNA: TGTGCCAGCAGCTTAGGGCGGGAGGGCCGCGAGCAGTACTTC. Translating it yields CASSLGREGREQYF.

This chain links TRBV7-3 with TRBJ1-3; D is unclear. Germline V lookup: CDR1 SGHTA, CDR2 FQGTGA. This CDR3 is 16 amino acids long. V lost 5 bases, J lost 0 bases, and 14 bases lay in between. The CDR3 reads CASSQPAADSGNTIYF. CDR3 in DNA: TGTGCCAGCAGCCAGCCGGCGGCGGACTCTGGAAACACCATATATTTT. Complete variable domain (other parts from reference TRBV7-3 and TRBJ1-3): GAGVSQTPSNKVTEKGKYVELRCDPISGHTALYWYRQSLGQGPEFLIYFQGTGAADDSGLPNDRFFAVRPEGSVSTLKIQRTERGDSAVYLCASSQPAADSGNTIYFGEGSWLTVV.

Here the CDR3 DNA reads TGTGCCAGCAGCTTAGTCGGGGGCAATCAGCCCCAGCATTTT. This translates into CASSLVGGNQPQHF. The chain recombines TRBV11-2 with TRBJ1-5, with D hard to call. Germline V gene lookup returns CDR1 SGHAT and CDR2 FQNNGV. V was trimmed by 1 base and J by 2 bases, leaving 6 bases between them. The CDR3 loop spans 14 amino acids.

The chain couples TRBV4-2 to TRBJ2-7; tentatively, D is TRBD2 (6 bases). V lost 0 bases to trimming and J lost 2 bases, with 17 bases between them. The CDR3 is made up of 17 amino acids. Germline V gene lookup returns CDR1 LGHNA and CDR2 YNFKEQ. The CDR3 nucleotides read TGTGCCAGCAGCCAAGATGGGGGGTTAGTGGGTGCCTACGAGCAGTACTTC. It is translated as CASSQDGGLVGAYEQYF.

The J gene is TRBJ2-3, the V gene TRBV10-2; TRBD1 aligns across 7 bases. Germline CDR1 WSHSY, CDR2 SAAADI. V was clipped by 6 bases and J by 7 bases; unmatched bases: 10. There are 14 residues in the CDR3. Here the CDR3 reads CASSYDRVGNTQYF. The CDR3 DNA is TGCGCCAGCAGCTACGACAGGGTCGGGAATACGCAGTATTTT.

The chain has TRBV18 and TRBJ2-7, with 10 bases matching TRBD2. The CDR3 runs 15 residues. V gave up 0 bases and J gave up 5 bases; unmatched junction bases: 4. Germline values: CDR1 KGHSH, CDR2 LQKENI. CDR3 residues: CASSPPSGRKDEQYF. CDR3 sequence (DNA): TGTGCCAGCTCACCACCTAGCGGGAGGAAGGACGAGCAGTACTTC.

The CDR3 region is CASSERVYNEQFF. Written as DNA, the CDR3 is TGTGCCAGCAGTGAAAGGGTCTACAATGAGCAGTTCTTC. V is TRBV6-1 and J is TRBJ2-1; D is undetermined. V lost 2 bases and J 3 bases, leaving 5 bases between the germline ends. Germline V gives CDR1 MNHNS, CDR2 SASEGT. The CDR3 extends over 13 amino acids.

The CDR3 loop reads CASSLVGGLDNEQFF. In DNA, the CDR3 is TGTGCCAGCAGCTTAGTGGGGGGCCTTGACAATGAGCAGTTCTTC. The chain combines TRBV7-8 with TRBJ2-1; D could derive from TRBD1 or TRBD2 (6 bases each). CDR3 size: 15 residues. Per the germline V gene, CDR1 is SGHVS and CDR2 is FQNEAQ. V was shortened by 1 base and J by 5 bases, with 12 bases between the two germline ends.

This clone came up once. The V call is TRBV7-9, the J call TRBJ2-2, with TRBD2 identical over 9 bases. V was pared by 1 base and J by 0 bases, with 6 bases of the junction left unmatched. Germline loops: CDR1 SEHNR, CDR2 FQNEAQ (reference sequence). This CDR3 region has 18 residues. CDR3 protein: CASSLDSGLASNTGELFF. Here the CDR3 DNA reads TGTGCCAGCAGCTTAGACTCGGGACTAGCCTCGAACACCGGGGAGCTGTTTTTT. The full variable domain, its missing parts supplied by reference TRBV7-9 and TRBJ2-2, is DTGVSQNPRHKITKRGQNVTFRCDPISEHNRLYWYRQTLGQGPEFLTYFQNEAQLEKSRLLSDRFSAERPKGSFSTLEIQRTEQGDSAMYLCASSLDSGLASNTGELFFGEGSRLTVL.

This chain connects TRBV5-4 to TRBJ2-5; 9 positions agree with TRBD2. The trim removed 0 bases at V and 2 bases at J, leaving 8 bases unmatched. This CDR3 is 17 amino acids long. CDR1 is SGHNT, CDR2 YYREEE, per germline (reference sequence). The CDR3 bases are TGTGCCAGCAGCTTGGTAGTCTTAGCGGGAGTTCAAGAGACCCAGTACTTC. Protein: CASSLVVLAGVQETQYF.

The J gene is TRBJ1-1, the V gene TRBV19, with 7 bases matching TRBD1. Germline V CDR1 and CDR2: LNHDA, SQIVND (reference sequence). V lost 8 bases and J lost 0; bases outside the gene matches: 6. The CDR3 length is 14 residues. Here the CDR3 DNA reads TGTGCCAGTCTCGGGGGACAGATGAACACTGAAGCTTTCTTT. Translation gives CASLGGQMNTEAFF.

V usage is TRBV18 and J usage is TRBJ2-2; D is perhaps TRBD1 or TRBD2 (5 bases each). CDR1 and CDR2 (germline): KGHSH, LQKENI. The CDR3 contains 14 residues. The V and J ends lost 3 bases and 2 bases respectively, with 7 bases between them. This chain's CDR3 is CASSPRDNTGELFF. CDR3 DNA: TGTGCCAGCTCACCTCGGGACAACACCGGGGAGCTGTTTTTT.

CDR3 in DNA: TGTGCCAGCAGTGAAGCGCGGACTTACGAGCAGTACTTC. Translation: CASSEARTYEQYF. V usage is TRBV2 and J usage is TRBJ2-7, with a possible D match to TRBD2 (5 bases). The V gene's germline CDR1 is SNHLY and CDR2 FYNNEI. This CDR3 region has 13 residues. Trimming removed 0 bases from V and 4 bases from J, with 7 bases in between.

This clone was counted once. The chain employs TRBV2 and TRBJ2-7, with D perhaps given as TRBD1 or TRBD2 (5 bases each). The V gene lost 4 bases and the J gene lost 6 bases, with 13 bases spanning the gap. CDR1 is SNHLY and CDR2 is FYNNEI in the germline V gene. The CDR3 length is 13 residues. In DNA, the CDR3 is TGTGCCAGCAGTGGGGGGTTCTGGGGCGAGCAGTACTTC. Residues: CASSGGFWGEQYF.

The gene calls are TRBV6-6 and TRBJ1-2; D call uncertain. The germline V gene has CDR1 MNHNY and CDR2 SVGAGI (reference sequence). The CDR3 runs 13 residues. V was trimmed by 11 bases and J by 4 bases, leaving 17 bases between them. CDR3 residues: CAASPGRFYGYTF. In DNA, the CDR3 is TGTGCCGCCAGCCCCGGACGGTTCTATGGCTACACCTTC.

The chain is built from TRBV28 and TRBJ1-5; tentative D call: TRBD1 (5 bases). The CDR3 sequence is 14 residues long. Looked up from germline, CDR1 is MDHEN and CDR2 is SYDVKM. Trimming took off 5 bases at V and 7 bases at J, with 15 bases between the two ends. CDR3 sequence: CASSHPWGGQPQHF. The DNA for the CDR3 is TGTGCCAGCAGTCACCCCTGGGGGGGACAGCCCCAGCATTTT.

This clone was seen more than once but under ten times. This chain uses TRBV2 with TRBJ1-5, with D unclear. The CDR3 contains 13 residues. Between the trimmed V and J ends, which lost 6 bases and 0 bases, there was a span of 6 bases. CDR1 and CDR2 (germline): SNHLY, FYNNEI. This chain's CDR3 is CASRQDSNQPQHF. The CDR3 DNA is TGTGCCAGCAGACAAGATAGCAATCAGCCCCAGCATTTT.

The rearrangement joins TRBV7-3 to TRBJ2-2; possibly TRBD2 for D (6 bases). The germline V gene encodes CDR1 SGHTA and CDR2 FQGTGA. The CDR3 totals 15 residues. V lost 4 bases to trimming and J lost 5 bases, with 14 bases between them. The CDR3 spells CASSSTSSGTGELFF. The CDR3 nucleotides are TGTGCCAGCAGCTCGACTAGTTCGGGAACCGGGGAGCTGTTTTTT.

The rearrangement joins TRBV6-5 to TRBJ2-7; D gene ambiguous. Germline CDR1 and CDR2: MNHEY and SVGAGI. Trimming took 8 bases from V and 1 from J, leaving 15 bases between them. The CDR3 runs 14 residues. The CDR3 spells CASGMAGASYEQYF. In nucleotides, the CDR3 is TGTGCCAGCGGTATGGCAGGAGCTTCCTACGAGCAGTACTTC.